This T cell receptor (beta chain) was identified in a study of immune evolution from preneoplasia to lung adenocarcinoma. The CDR3 totals 17 residues. Trimming at V came to 1 base and at J to 5 bases, leaving 9 bases not matched to a gene. Germline CDR1 and CDR2: MGHRA and YSYEKL. Each case's diagnosis was confirmed by two pathologists on H&E. This table comes from immunoSEQ multiplex PCR, and its TCRdb copy is limited to in-frame clones, with some not included. Here the sample spans about 3,400 clones, roughly 70% being singletons. The specimen was FFPE lung adenocarcinoma in situ tissue. This chain links TRBV4-1 with TRBJ2-3; 10 nucleotides line up with TRBD2. The receptor's source is a person aged 60 to 85 with lung adenocarcinoma. The CDR3 DNA reads TGCGCCAGCAGCCAAGCCCCGCTAGCGGGGGCCGTAGATACGCAGTATTTT. It translates to CASSQAPLAGAVDTQYF.